A single sample gave rise to the 12 T cell receptor beta chains below, sequenced in a study of blood T cell repertoires in COVID-19 (dated by TCRdb to between 2020 and 2021). The method behind the library was the immunoSEQ multiplex PCR assay. This is the immuneACCESS table as TCRdb keeps it, with only in-frame sequences that have V and J called. A part of the clones is gone; compared with another copy, unresolved V genes explain less than half, and the rest is unexplained. The sample includes more than 2,500 clones, with 80% to 90% observed a single time. The ten largest clonotypes hold 6.3% of the sample. The sequenced material came from peripheral blood. These receptors were taken from a human donor with active COVID-19. The donor label of this sample is uncertain.

The rearrangement links TRBV7-9 to TRBJ2-1; 8 bases fit TRBD2. CDR1 and CDR2 from the germline V gene are SEHNR and FQNEAQ (reference sequence). V dropped 2 bases and J dropped 9; count of bases not matched to a gene: 6. The CDR3 extends over 14 amino acids. The CDR3 loop reads CASSLIFRGGEQFF. CDR3 in DNA: TGTGCCAGCAGCTTAATATTCCGGGGGGGTGAGCAGTTCTTC.

The chain employs TRBV5-1 and TRBJ2-3; TRBD2 might be the D (5 bases). The V end was cut by 1 base, the J end by 0 bases, with 6 bases between. This CDR3 is 14 amino acids long. The germline gives CDR1 SGHRS, CDR2 YFSETQ. This CDR3 is CASSLLASTDTQYF. CDR3 DNA: TGCGCCAGCAGCTTGTTAGCGAGCACAGATACGCAGTATTTT.

V and J are TRBV24-1 and TRBJ2-2; tentatively, D is TRBD2 (5 bases). Germline CDR1 reads KGHDR; CDR2 reads SFDVKD. The CDR3 sequence is 15 residues long. V was cut by 3 bases and J by 5 bases, with 12 bases left in between. The CDR3 region is CATSDVRGMTGELFF. Here the CDR3 DNA reads TGTGCCACCAGTGATGTGAGAGGGATGACCGGGGAGCTGTTTTTT.

The CDR3 coding sequence is TGCGCCAGCAGCCCCTCCCCTTCGGTGTATGAGCAGTTCTTC. Encoded protein: CASSPSPSVYEQFF. The rearrangement joins TRBV5-1 to TRBJ2-1; D unclear. The CDR3 is 14 amino acids. Trimming removed 4 bases at V and 8 bases at J, with 16 bases between. The V gene's germline CDR1 is SGHRS and CDR2 YFSETQ.

This chain links TRBV30 with TRBJ1-5; 9 bases are shared with TRBD1. The CDR3 consists of 17 residues. Germline trimming cut 6 bases from V and 7 bases from J; bases unmatched to any gene: 19. From germline, CDR1 is GTSNPN and CDR2 SVGIG (reference sequence). For the CDR3, the DNA is TGTGCCTGTGTATGGACAGGGGAAGCCCCCGAGATACAGCCCCAGCATTTT. Translating gives CACVWTGEAPEIQPQHF. The full variable domain, with the rest looked up from reference TRBV30 and TRBJ1-5, is SQTIHQWPATLVQPVGSPLSLECTVEGTSNPNLYWYRQAAGRGLQLLFYSVGIGQISSEVPQNLSASRPQDRQFILSSKKLLLSDSGFYLCACVWTGEAPEIQPQHFGDGTRLSIL.

In DNA, the CDR3 is TGTGCCAGCAATCTACTAGCGTCCCAAGAGACCCAGTACTTC. Translated, it gives CASNLLASQETQYF. V is TRBV5-6 and J is TRBJ2-5; TRBD2 matches at 7 bases. Germline V CDR1 and CDR2: SGHDT, YYEEEE. With V trimmed by 6 bases and J by 1 base, 6 bases remained unmatched. CDR3 length: 14 amino acids.

The chain is built from TRBV5-1 and TRBJ2-3; no clear D. The length of the CDR3 is 15 residues. Looked up from germline, CDR1 is SGHRS and CDR2 is YFSETQ. V was pared by 1 base and J by 3 bases, with 12 bases between. The CDR3 sequence is CASSLKTDRTDTQYF. The CDR3 DNA is TGCGCCAGCAGCTTGAAAACAGATAGAACAGATACGCAGTATTTT.

In this sample, this clone turned up a few times. V usage is TRBV2 and J usage is TRBJ2-5; D is possibly TRBD2 (6 bases). Trimming removed 3 bases from V and 7 bases from J, with 9 bases in between. The CDR3 runs to 12 residues. CDR1 and CDR2 (germline): SNHLY, FYNNEI. CDR3 bases: TGTGCCAGCAGTGATCTGGGAGGGACCCAGTACTTC. It codes for CASSDLGGTQYF. The whole variable domain, filled in from reference TRBV2 and TRBJ2-5, reads EPEVTQTPSHQVTQMGQEVILRCVPISNHLYFYWYRQILGQKVEFLVSFYNNEISEKSEIFDDQFSVERPDGSNFTLKIRSTKLEDSAMYFCASSDLGGTQYFGPGTRLLVL.

The sample holds one count of this clone. V usage is TRBV10-3 and J usage is TRBJ1-1, with 9 bases that match TRBD1. The length of the CDR3 is 13 residues. Trimming removed 10 bases from V and 1 base from J; junction bases left unmatched: 4. Germline V gene data show CDR1 as ENHRY and CDR2 as SYGVKD. The CDR3 here is CATSGQGNTEAFF. CDR3 DNA: TGTGCCACTTCGGGACAGGGGAACACTGAAGCTTTCTTT.

This chain links TRBV4-1 with TRBJ2-4, with a weak D call TRBD2 (5 bases). This CDR3 contains 14 residues. Germline values: CDR1 MGHRA, CDR2 YSYEKL. V lost 0 bases to trimming and J lost 8 bases, with 11 bases between them. In nucleotides, the CDR3 is TGCGCCAGCAGCCAAGATGCCCGGGGAGACATTCAGTACTTC. This encodes CASSQDARGDIQYF.

The chain carries TRBV27 and TRBJ1-3; perhaps TRBD1 as D (5 bases). V was pared by 6 bases and J by 3 bases, with 12 bases between. CDR3 length equals 14 residues. Germline V gives CDR1 MNHEY, CDR2 SMNVEV (reference sequence). CDR3 sequence reads: CASRGGTYGNTIYF. The CDR3 DNA follows: TGTGCCAGCAGGGGAGGGACTTATGGAAACACCATATATTTT.

The CDR3 nucleotides read TGCAGCGTTGTGACAGGGTACAATGAGCAGTTCTTC. Its translation is CSVVTGYNEQFF. This chain connects TRBV29-1 to TRBJ2-1, with TRBD1 matching over 7 bases. Per the germline V gene, CDR1 is SQVTM and CDR2 is ANQGSEA. Losses at the gene ends were 4 bases for V and 4 bases for J; bases not matched to a gene: 1. The CDR3 length is 12 residues.